This T cell receptor (beta chain) came from a study of cytomegalovirus exposure and HLA in healthy donors. Comment on this clone: As yet, its antigen is unknown.

Study findings and constraints: Later analysis identified several of the most significant clusters that appeared linked to common viral pathogens.

This CDR3 spans 14 amino acids. Germline V gene data show CDR1 as SGDLS and CDR2 as YYNGEE. V shed 0 bases and J 3 bases; nucleotides not matched to a gene: 1. The PCR had 60 Vbeta and 13 Jbeta primers. Produced via immunoSEQ multiplex PCR; TCRdb's table is partial and in-frame only. The sample comprises about 200,000 clones, roughly 78% of which are singletons, and under 2% rests with the top ten. The chain carries TRBV9 and TRBJ2-3, with 7 nucleotides matching TRBD1. The TCR was taken from a girl between 10 and 17 years old in good health and CMV-seropositive. The sample was PBMCs. The CDR3 is CASSVEGATDTQYF. As DNA, the CDR3 is TGTGCCAGCAGCGTAGAGGGGGCTACAGATACGCAGTATTTT. The variable domain in full, with the rest retrieved from reference TRBV9 and TRBJ2-3, is DSGVTQTPKHLITATGQRVTLRCSPRSGDLSVYWYQQSLDQGLQFLIQYYNGEERAKGNILERFSAQQFPDLHSELNLSSLELGDSALYFCASSVEGATDTQYFGPGTRLTVL.